The 32 T cell receptor beta chains reported below all come from one sample, sequenced in a study of blood T cell repertoires in COVID-19. This table comes from immunoSEQ multiplex PCR, and its TCRdb copy is limited to in-frame clones, with some not included. This sample has roughly 250,000 clones; 88% occur once, and the top ten carry approximately 2.2%. What was sequenced was peripheral blood. The origin of the receptors is a woman in her thirties or forties who had recovered from COVID-19.

The gene calls are TRBV11-2 and TRBJ1-2, with 7 bases matching TRBD1. The V and J ends lost 3 bases and 14 bases, in that order; junction bases with no gene match: 12. The CDR3 is 13 residues long. CDR1 SGHAT and CDR2 FQNNGV come from the germline V gene. As DNA, the CDR3 is TGTGCCAGCAGCTTCGGGTCGACAGGGTTAAGGACCTTC. Translated, it gives CASSFGSTGLRTF.

The chain carries TRBV11-3 and TRBJ2-5; 8 bases agree with TRBD2. The germline V gene encodes CDR1 SGHNT and CDR2 YENEEA. The junction had 10 bases not matched to a gene; V was cut back by 5 bases and J by 5 bases. This CDR3 comprises 15 residues. This CDR3 reads CASSGRTSGPETQYF. CDR3 sequence (DNA): TGTGCCAGCAGCGGGAGAACTAGCGGCCCGGAGACCCAGTACTTC.

V is TRBV19 and J is TRBJ2-1, with TRBD2 matching over 10 bases. V shed 6 bases, J shed 7 bases, and the junction held 6 bases outside the gene matches. Germline V gene data show CDR1 as LNHDA and CDR2 as SQIVND (reference sequence). There are 14 residues in the CDR3. This CDR3 reads CASSASGSRNEQFF. The CDR3 DNA sequence: TGTGCCAGTAGCGCTAGCGGGAGTAGGAATGAGCAGTTCTTC.

The gene calls are TRBV28 and TRBJ2-1, with D possibly matching TRBD1 (5 bases). The germline V gene has CDR1 MDHEN and CDR2 SYDVKM. The CDR3 is made up of 13 amino acids. Trimming cost V 6 bases and J 10 bases, with 16 bases left between them. The chain's CDR3 is CASSPLSSGEQFF. The CDR3 nucleotides are TGTGCCAGCAGCCCACTGAGTTCAGGGGAGCAGTTCTTC.

V gene TRBV14 combines with J gene TRBJ1-2, with 12 nucleotides matching TRBD1. Germline loops: CDR1 SGHDN, CDR2 FVKESK. The V and J ends lost 4 bases and 3 bases, in that order; junction bases with no gene match: 6. The CDR3 runs 16 residues. The CDR3 reads CASSPGTGGADYGYTF. CDR3 nucleotides: TGTGCCAGCAGCCCCGGGACAGGGGGCGCGGACTATGGCTACACCTTC.

The chain couples TRBV6-5 to TRBJ2-6; 7 positions match TRBD1. CDR3 length: 15 amino acids. CDR1 is MNHEY, CDR2 SVGAGI, per germline. V lost 6 bases to trimming and J lost 2 bases; unmatched junction nucleotides: 4. CDR3 sequence (DNA): TGTGCCAGCAGCCGAGGGGGCACTGGGGCCAACGTCCTGACTTTC. Translating it yields CASSRGGTGANVLTF.

This clone occurred a few times. This sample includes further DNA sequences coding for the same CDR3. V and J are TRBV28 and TRBJ2-5; 7 nucleotides align to TRBD1. V was clipped by 7 bases and J by 4 bases; unmatched bases: 6. Germline lookup yields CDR1 MDHEN and CDR2 SYDVKM. This CDR3 has 13 amino acids. The CDR3, as DNA: TGTGCCAGCACTCTGCCAGGGGGAGAGACCCAGTACTTC. Its protein product is CASTLPGGETQYF.

The chain employs TRBV25-1 and TRBJ1-2; the match to TRBD1 covers 7 bases. This CDR3 has 15 residues. Germline V gene lookup returns CDR1 MGHDK and CDR2 SYGVNS. After removal of 4 bases from V and 8 bases from J, the junction contained 13 bases not matched to a gene. CDR3 amino acids: CASSVDRQGAEGYTF. CDR3 DNA sequence: TGTGCCAGCAGTGTAGACCGACAGGGCGCGGAGGGCTACACCTTC.

This rearrangement joins TRBV18 to TRBJ1-1; maybe TRBD1 (6 bases). V dropped 4 bases and J dropped 1 base, with 10 bases sitting between them. Germline CDR1 reads KGHSH; CDR2 reads LQKENI. The CDR3 totals 14 residues. The CDR3 region is CASSRQDENTEAFF. CDR3 nucleotides: TGTGCCAGCTCACGACAGGACGAGAACACTGAAGCTTTCTTT.

The gene calls are TRBV10-3 and TRBJ1-2; D gene ambiguous. The CDR3 extends over 13 amino acids. Between the trimmed V and J ends, which lost 9 bases and 5 bases, there was a span of 16 bases. In germline, CDR1 is ENHRY, CDR2 SYGVKD. CDR3 nucleotides: TGTGCCATGGCGGTGACGGGAAATTATGGCTACACCTTC. Translation gives CAMAVTGNYGYTF.

The chain employs TRBV6-5 and TRBJ2-7; possibly TRBD2 for D (5 bases). The CDR3 consists of 13 residues. CDR1 and CDR2 (germline): MNHEY, SVGAGI. V lost 5 bases, J lost 6 bases, and 14 bases lay in between. The CDR3 protein is CASSTFRGGEQYF. CDR3 coding DNA: TGTGCCAGCAGTACGTTTCGGGGTGGCGAGCAGTACTTC.

CDR3 amino acids: CASSHRLAGVGEQFF. The CDR3 DNA follows: TGTGCCAGCAGCCACCGACTAGCGGGAGTGGGGGAGCAGTTCTTC. The chain carries TRBV4-2 and TRBJ2-1; 12 bases match TRBD2. The CDR3 extends over 15 amino acids. Germline V gene sequence: CDR1 LGHNA, CDR2 YNFKEQ. The V segment lost 3 bases and the J segment 10 bases; nucleotides outside the gene matches: 7.

This chain connects TRBV6-5 to TRBJ1-5; D unresolved. Germline CDR1 and CDR2: MNHEY and SVGAGI. Trimming shortened V by 2 bases and J by 6 bases, and 5 bases separated the two germline ends. The CDR3 runs 12 residues. The CDR3 here is CASSYLGQPQHF. The CDR3 nucleotides are TGTGCCAGCAGTTACCTCGGTCAGCCCCAGCATTTT.

This clone was recorded once. This chain uses TRBV2 with TRBJ2-7; 7 nucleotides align to TRBD1. This CDR3 spans 12 amino acids. The germline gives CDR1 SNHLY, CDR2 FYNNEI. V shed 6 bases and J 6 bases; nucleotides not matched to a gene: 5. The DNA of the CDR3 is TGTGCCAGCAGCTTGGGACAGCTCGAGCAGTACTTC. Protein product: CASSLGQLEQYF.

This rearrangement joins TRBV6-2 or TRBV6-3 to TRBJ1-2, with 8 bases aligning to TRBD1. The V and J ends lost 4 bases and 2 bases, in that order; junction bases with no gene match: 0. The CDR3 covers 13 residues. Germline lookup yields CDR1 MNHEY and CDR2 SVGEGT. The CDR3 nucleotides are TGTGCCAGCAGTTCAGGGGGCAACTATGGCTACACCTTC. This sequence encodes CASSSGGNYGYTF.

CDR3 residues: CASSRGGGNQPQHF. CDR3 sequence (DNA): TGTGCCAGTAGTAGGGGGGGCGGCAATCAGCCCCAGCATTTT. J is TRBJ1-5 and V is TRBV19, with a weak D call TRBD1 (6 bases). Looked up from germline, CDR1 is LNHDA and CDR2 is SQIVND (reference sequence). The CDR3 runs 14 residues. V lost 4 bases to trimming and J lost 2 bases, with 9 bases between them.

This rearrangement joins TRBV5-1 to TRBJ2-2; unclear D gene. This CDR3 is built from 15 residues. The V end was cut by 4 bases, the J end by 0 bases, with 10 bases between. Germline V CDR1 and CDR2: SGHRS, YFSETQ. The chain's CDR3 is CASSDDTTNTGELFF. CDR3 in DNA: TGCGCCAGCAGCGACGACACCACGAACACCGGGGAGCTGTTTTTT.

In its sample, this clone was seen a few times. V gene TRBV29-1 combines with J gene TRBJ1-2, with a possible D match to TRBD1 (5 bases). The V end lost 0 bases, the J end lost 7 bases, and 21 bases lay between the germline ends. This CDR3 has 16 residues. The germline V gene has CDR1 SQVTM and CDR2 ANQGSEA. This CDR3 reads CSVEELIGARQGGYTF. The CDR3 DNA is TGCAGCGTTGAAGAGCTAATAGGGGCGCGGCAGGGTGGCTACACCTTC.

The chain employs TRBV6-5 and TRBJ2-3, with D possibly being TRBD2 (6 bases). This CDR3 region has 14 residues. Trimming stripped 6 bases from V and 3 bases from J, with 13 bases between. In germline, CDR1 is MNHEY, CDR2 SVGAGI. The CDR3 coding sequence is TGTGCCAGCAGACCGGGGGTTCTAACAGATACGCAGTATTTT. Protein sequence: CASRPGVLTDTQYF.

The chain recombines TRBV6-2 or TRBV6-3 with TRBJ2-7; TRBD1 matches 7 bases. CDR3 size: 17 residues. The germline gives CDR1 MNHEY, CDR2 SVGEGT. V dropped 6 bases and J dropped 0; count of bases not matched to a gene: 14. This CDR3 reads CASSNPVSGQSSYEQYF. DNA of the CDR3: TGTGCCAGCAGCAACCCCGTATCGGGACAGAGCTCCTACGAGCAGTACTTC.

The CDR3 sequence is CASSLYDRGYGYTF. The CDR3 bases are TGTGCCAGCAGTTTATATGACAGGGGCTATGGCTACACCTTC. The chain couples TRBV28 to TRBJ1-2, with 8 bases that match TRBD1. Trimming at V came to 1 base and at J to 4 bases, leaving 2 bases not matched to a gene. The CDR3 runs to 14 residues. Germline V gives CDR1 MDHEN, CDR2 SYDVKM.

The V call is TRBV5-1, the J call TRBJ1-4, with D unresolved. This CDR3 has 16 residues. V lost 2 bases and J lost 8, with 19 bases in between. Germline loops: CDR1 SGHRS, CDR2 YFSETQ. The CDR3 is CASSLFLGGSVEKLFF. For the CDR3, the DNA is TGCGCCAGCAGCTTATTCCTTGGTGGTTCGGTGGAAAAACTGTTTTTT.

The V call is TRBV28, the J call TRBJ2-3; TRBD1 matches 7 bases. The CDR3 spans 15 residues. Germline CDR1 and CDR2: MDHEN and SYDVKM. The J segment lost 5 bases and the V segment lost 3 bases, leaving 8 bases of the junction unmatched. CDR3 sequence reads: CASSFIGGSGDTQYF. CDR3 in DNA: TGTGCCAGCAGTTTTATAGGGGGCTCAGGAGATACGCAGTATTTT.

This rearrangement joins TRBV19 to TRBJ1-4; TRBD1 matches at 7 bases. V lost 5 bases, J lost 7 bases, and 10 bases stayed unmatched. This CDR3 spans 15 amino acids. CDR1 and CDR2 (germline): LNHDA, SQIVND (reference sequence). The CDR3 here is CASSSVQGWVEKLFF. CDR3 sequence (DNA): TGTGCCAGTAGTTCCGTACAGGGGTGGGTTGAAAAACTGTTTTTT.

The V call is TRBV28, the J call TRBJ2-5; 7 nucleotides align to TRBD2. The V segment lost 5 bases and the J segment 2 bases; nucleotides outside the gene matches: 5. Germline loops: CDR1 MDHEN, CDR2 SYDVKM. This CDR3 is 14 amino acids long. This CDR3 reads CASSPGGLQETQYF. As DNA, the CDR3 is TGTGCCAGCAGTCCCGGGGGGTTGCAAGAGACCCAGTACTTC.

The rearrangement uses TRBV29-1 and TRBJ1-4, with D tentatively TRBD1 (5 bases). Germline V CDR1 and CDR2: SQVTM, ANQGSEA. V lost 7 bases and J lost 1, with 16 bases in between. This CDR3 has 15 amino acids. CDR3 protein: CSARSRDKTNEKLFF. For the CDR3, the DNA is TGCAGCGCCCGGAGCAGGGATAAAACTAATGAAAAACTGTTTTTT.

V usage is TRBV7-2 and J usage is TRBJ1-6; a weak D match, TRBD1 (6 bases). CDR3 size: 17 residues. Looked up from germline, CDR1 is SGHTA and CDR2 is FQGNSA. V shed 4 bases and J shed 6 bases, with 19 bases lying between them. This CDR3 is CASSWLTGRPVNSPLHF. In DNA, the CDR3 is TGTGCCAGCAGCTGGTTGACAGGCCGGCCGGTTAATTCACCCCTCCACTTT.

This chain links TRBV30 with TRBJ2-3; 7 nucleotides align to TRBD2. With V trimmed by 0 bases and J by 0 bases, 3 bases remained unmatched. CDR3 length: 15 residues. Germline-derived CDR1 and CDR2 are GTSNPN and SVGIG (reference sequence). CDR3 bases: TGTGCCTGGAGTGTACTAGCGAGAAGCACAGATACGCAGTATTTT. Encoded protein: CAWSVLARSTDTQYF.

This sequence joins TRBV7-3 and TRBJ2-7; D is unresolved. Germline lookup yields CDR1 SGHTA and CDR2 FQGTGA. The CDR3 covers 12 residues. The V end was cut by 0 bases, the J end by 3 bases, with 3 bases between. The CDR3 DNA is TGTGCCAGCAGCTTAACTAACTACGAGCAGTACTTC. It is translated as CASSLTNYEQYF.

This rearrangement joins TRBV10-2 to TRBJ2-5; D might be TRBD1 (6 bases). Per germline, CDR1 WSHSY and CDR2 SAAADI. Trimming took off 2 bases at V and 5 bases at J, with 12 bases between the two ends. The CDR3 has 14 amino acids. The CDR3 sequence is CASSEMGQGETQYF. The DNA for the CDR3 is TGCGCCAGCAGTGAGATGGGCCAGGGGGAGACCCAGTACTTC.

The chain employs TRBV5-1 and TRBJ2-2; 13 bases are shared with TRBD2. The V gene's germline CDR1 is SGHRS and CDR2 YFSETQ. Germline trimming cut 3 bases from V and 5 bases from J; bases unmatched to any gene: 7. This CDR3 has 17 amino acids. CDR3: CASSSDPGLAGTGELFF. CDR3 coding DNA: TGCGCCAGCAGCTCCGATCCGGGACTAGCGGGGACCGGGGAGCTGTTTTTT.

The rearrangement joins TRBV5-5 to TRBJ2-5; 10 bases agree with TRBD1. The J segment lost 3 bases and the V segment lost 2 bases, leaving 1 base of the junction unmatched. This CDR3 contains 14 residues. Per the germline V gene, CDR1 is SGHKS and CDR2 is YYEKEE (reference sequence). CDR3 nucleotide sequence: TGTGCCAGCAGCTTAGGGACAGGGGAAGAGACCCAGTACTTC. Translated, it gives CASSLGTGEETQYF.